This TCR beta chain was captured in a study of T cells after yellow fever vaccination. It was through 5'RACE template switching that TCR cDNA was made, with a universal primer site and UMIs added. TCRdb re-called the 5' RACE reads through MiXCR, storing one row per CDR3 protein. The sample lists roughly 340,000 distinct CDR3 sequences, 8.7% occurring once. With regard to this clonotype: The target antigen is unknown.

Trimming stripped 2 bases from V and 5 bases from J, with 9 bases between. Germline V gene data show CDR1 as LGHNA and CDR2 as YSLEER. The CDR3 loop spans 13 amino acids. The study's findings and limits: Post-booster reappearance was seen for most primary-vaccination clones (roughly 97% CD4, 75% to 90% CD8).

The sample consisted of PBMCs, taken on the day of the first yellow fever vaccination. J is TRBJ1-1 and V is TRBV4-3; D gene unclear. This receptor was identified in a man aged 18-30 years who received the YFV17D yellow fever vaccine. The CDR3 loop reads CASSQSIGTEAFF. CDR3 coding DNA: TGCGCCAGCAGCCAATCTATTGGAACTGAAGCTTTCTTT.